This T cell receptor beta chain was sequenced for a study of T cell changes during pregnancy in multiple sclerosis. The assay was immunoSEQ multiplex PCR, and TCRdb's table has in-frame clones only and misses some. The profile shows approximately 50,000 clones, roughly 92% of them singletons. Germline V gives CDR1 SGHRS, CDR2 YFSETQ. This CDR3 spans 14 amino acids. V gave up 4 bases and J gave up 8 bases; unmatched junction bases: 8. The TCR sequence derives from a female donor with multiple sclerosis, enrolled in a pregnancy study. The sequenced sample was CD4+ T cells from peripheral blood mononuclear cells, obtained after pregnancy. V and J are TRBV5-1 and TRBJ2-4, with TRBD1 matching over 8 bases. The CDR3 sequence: CASSRKTGEDIQYF. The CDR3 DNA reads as TGCGCCAGCAGCCGAAAGACAGGGGAGGACATTCAGTACTTC.